A selection of T cell receptor beta chains follows, all from one sample in a study of cytomegalovirus exposure and HLA in healthy donors. TCRdb's copy holds only in-frame clones and misses some; the assay was immunoSEQ multiplex PCR. The sample carries tens of thousands of clones, around 94% recorded once. The sample consisted of PBMCs. Receptors originate from a woman between 18 and 29 years old in good health and CMV-seropositive. Both conserved end residues are part of each CDR3. The D gene is left open where the match is weak. Clone size, where shown, is once, few, many, or a class for clones that have expanded.

size	V	J	D	CDR3	DNA
-	TRBV12-5	TRBJ2-1	TRBD1	CASGRDSDGEQFF	TGTGCTAGTGGCCGGGACAGTGACGGGGAGCAGTTCTTC
-	TRBV2	TRBJ2-5	TRBD2	CASSELTSGGETQYF	TGTGCCAGCAGTGAACTGACTAGCGGGGGAGAGACCCAGTACTTC
-	TRBV28	TRBJ2-1	TRBD1	CASSLGQGAQGEQFF	TGTGCCAGCAGTTTAGGTCAGGGGGCGCAGGGTGAGCAGTTCTTC
-	TRBV5-1	TRBJ1-1	-	CASSLAFGMNTEAFF	TGCGCCAGCAGCTTGGCCTTCGGGATGAACACTGAAGCTTTCTTT
-	TRBV18	TRBJ2-7	-	CASSPRVQGGGEQYF	TGTGCCAGCTCACCACGTGTCCAGGGGGGTGGGGAGCAGTACTTC
-	TRBV7-9	TRBJ2-7	TRBD2	CASSLGTSGSYEQYF	TGTGCCAGCAGCCTCGGGACTAGCGGGAGTTACGAGCAGTACTTC
-	TRBV7-2	TRBJ2-7	-	CASSLVVYEQYF	TGTGCCAGCAGCTTAGTCGTGTACGAGCAGTACTTC
-	TRBV6-6	TRBJ2-7	-	CASTAGQSHREQYF	TGTGCCAGCACCGCCGGACAGTCCCATAGGGAGCAGTACTTC
-	TRBV10-3	TRBJ2-7	TRBD2	CAISGSGGSYEQYF	TGTGCCATCAGTGGTAGCGGGGGATCCTACGAGCAGTACTTC
-	TRBV18	TRBJ2-5	-	CASSPQFGETQYF	TGTGCCAGCTCACCACAATTCGGAGAGACCCAGTACTTC
few	TRBV6-1	TRBJ2-3	-	CASSELGASTDTQYF	TGTGCCAGCAGTGAACTAGGGGCTAGCACAGATACGCAGTATTTT
-	TRBV10-1	TRBJ2-7	-	CASSDLLSGLLSYEQYF	TGCGCCAGCAGTGACCTCCTTTCAGGTCTTCTGAGCTACGAGCAGTACTTC
-	TRBV7-2	TRBJ2-3	TRBD2	CASRLPLRGAYTDTQYF	TGTGCCAGCAGATTACCCTTGCGGGGGGCCTACACAGATACGCAGTATTTT
-	TRBV4-2	TRBJ1-4	-	CASSQNAQAEKLFF	TGTGCCAGCAGCCAGAACGCGCAGGCCGAAAAACTGTTTTTT
-	TRBV11-2	TRBJ2-1	-	CASSMGSKGRPYNEQFF	TGTGCCAGCAGTATGGGCTCGAAAGGTAGGCCCTACAATGAGCAGTTCTTC
-	TRBV5-1	TRBJ1-3	-	CASTTRNSGNTIYF	TGCGCCAGCACTACTCGCAACTCTGGAAACACCATATATTTT
-	TRBV7-6	TRBJ2-1	-	CASSLGTNQGTRQYEQFF	TGTGCCAGCAGCTTGGGGACCAACCAGGGGACCCGCCAATATGAGCAGTTCTTC
once	TRBV28	TRBJ2-7	TRBD2	CASSQAGGPLHEQYF	TGTGCCAGCAGCCAAGCGGGAGGGCCCCTCCACGAGCAGTACTTC
-	TRBV18	TRBJ2-7	-	CASSPPQATSYEQYF	TGTGCCAGCTCACCACCTCAGGCTACTTCCTACGAGCAGTACTTC
-	TRBV4-3	TRBJ2-7	-	CASSQGGWVTPGEQYF	TGCGCCAGCAGCCAAGGAGGCTGGGTTACCCCGGGCGAGCAGTACTTC
-	TRBV6-6	TRBJ1-1	-	CASNQGVEAFF	TGTGCCAGCAATCAGGGCGTAGAAGCTTTCTTT
-	TRBV4-1	TRBJ1-5	-	CASSQFMSNQPQHF	TGCGCCAGCAGCCAATTTATGAGCAATCAGCCCCAGCATTTT
-	TRBV10-3	TRBJ2-3	TRBD1	CAIRTGTAGTDTQYF	TGTGCCATCAGGACCGGGACAGCCGGAACAGATACGCAGTATTTT
-	TRBV2	TRBJ2-1	TRBD2	CASRAGIGLAGVKNEQFF	TGTGCCAGCAGAGCAGGTATTGGACTAGCGGGAGTTAAGAATGAGCAGTTCTTC
-	TRBV19	TRBJ1-1	TRBD1	CASKNRGNTEAFF	TGTGCCAGTAAGAACAGGGGGAACACTGAAGCTTTCTTT
-	TRBV7-9	TRBJ1-5	-	CASSSSTGPEPQHF	TGTGCCAGCAGCTCCAGCACAGGGCCCGAGCCCCAGCATTTT
-	TRBV7-7	TRBJ2-3	-	CASSLSGSLADTQYF	TGTGCTAGCAGCTTATCCGGGAGTCTCGCAGATACGCAGTATTTT
once	TRBV25-1	TRBJ1-2	TRBD1	CASSWRKGQQYTF	TGTGCCAGCAGTTGGCGTAAGGGACAGCAGTACACCTTC
-	TRBV5-3	TRBJ2-3	TRBD2	CARSNIAGVSTDTQYF	TGTGCCAGAAGCAACATAGCGGGGGTGAGCACAGATACGCAGTATTTT
-	TRBV2	TRBJ2-7	TRBD1	CASRAGQGAWEQYF	TGTGCCAGCAGGGCCGGACAGGGGGCATGGGAGCAGTACTTC
-	TRBV29-1	TRBJ2-7	TRBD2	CSAGTRLGYEQYF	TGCAGCGCTGGGACTAGGTTGGGTTACGAGCAGTACTTC
-	TRBV28	TRBJ2-3	TRBD2	CASSFRGAGGTDTQYF	TGTGCCAGCAGTTTCCGTGGAGCGGGGGGCACAGATACGCAGTATTTT
-	TRBV7-2	TRBJ1-2	-	CASSLSAWEGKMYGYTF	TGTGCCAGCAGCTTAAGTGCGTGGGAGGGTAAGATGTATGGCTACACCTTC
-	TRBV5-1	TRBJ2-5	-	CASSLGPGEETQYF	TGCGCCAGCAGCTTGGGTCCAGGGGAAGAGACCCAGTACTTC
-	TRBV7-9	TRBJ2-1	-	CASSREYEQFF	TGTGCCAGCAGCCGGGAGTATGAGCAGTTCTTC
-	TRBV6-5	TRBJ1-3	TRBD1	CASSYDRVSGNTIYF	TGTGCCAGCAGTTATGACAGGGTCTCTGGAAACACCATATATTTT
-	TRBV4-2	TRBJ1-1	-	CASSQDFRGNTEAFF	TGTGCCAGCAGCCAAGATTTCCGGGGGAACACTGAAGCTTTCTTT
medium-sized	TRBV9	TRBJ2-3	-	CASSVYPGGDTQYF	TGTGCCAGCAGCGTATACCCTGGAGGGGATACGCAGTATTTT
-	TRBV2	TRBJ1-5	-	CASKQTQDSNQPQHF	TGTGCCAGCAAACAAACACAGGATAGCAATCAGCCCCAGCATTTT
-	TRBV7-9	TRBJ1-2	TRBD1	CASSLDQTGGSDGYTF	TGTGCCAGCAGCTTAGATCAGACAGGGGGCAGTGATGGCTACACCTTC
-	TRBV2	TRBJ2-1	TRBD2	CASMGRDSYNEQFF	TGTGCCAGCATGGGGAGGGACTCCTACAATGAGCAGTTCTTC
-	TRBV19	TRBJ1-1	-	CASSIDTGMHTEAFF	TGTGCCAGTAGTATAGATACGGGTATGCACACTGAAGCTTTCTTT
-	TRBV5-6	TRBJ2-1	TRBD1	CASSRWDRVPPNEQFF	TGTGCCAGCAGCAGATGGGACAGGGTTCCCCCCAATGAGCAGTTCTTC
-	TRBV5-6	TRBJ1-5	TRBD1	CASSFLQGDQPQHF	TGTGCCAGCAGCTTCTTACAGGGGGACCAGCCCCAGCATTTT
once	TRBV4-1	TRBJ1-4	TRBD1	CASSRRTGDGEKLFF	TGCGCCAGCAGCCGCCGAACAGGGGATGGAGAAAAACTGTTTTTT
-	TRBV11-1	TRBJ2-3	-	CASSLETPSTDTQYF	TGTGCCAGCAGCTTAGAGACTCCTAGCACAGATACGCAGTATTTT
-	TRBV29-1	TRBJ1-1	-	CSVEVGGRVTEAFF	TGCAGCGTTGAAGTCGGGGGTCGAGTCACTGAAGCTTTCTTT
-	TRBV27	TRBJ2-1	TRBD2	CASKHREITSGVYNEQFF	TGTGCCAGCAAACATAGGGAAATTACTAGCGGGGTCTACAATGAGCAGTTCTTC
-	TRBV7-2	TRBJ2-7	-	CASRSGYEQYF	TGTGCCAGCAGATCGGGCTACGAGCAGTACTTC
-	TRBV5-6	TRBJ2-5	-	CASSLKPRETQYF	TGTGCCAGCAGCTTGAAACCTAGGGAGACCCAGTACTTC
-	TRBV5-1	TRBJ1-1	-	CASSLEPGHPNTEAFF	TGCGCCAGCAGCTTGGAACCGGGACACCCGAACACTGAAGCTTTCTTT
-	TRBV11-3	TRBJ2-1	TRBD2	CASSFGLAGAYNEQFF	TGTGCCAGCAGCTTCGGACTAGCGGGAGCCTACAATGAGCAGTTCTTC